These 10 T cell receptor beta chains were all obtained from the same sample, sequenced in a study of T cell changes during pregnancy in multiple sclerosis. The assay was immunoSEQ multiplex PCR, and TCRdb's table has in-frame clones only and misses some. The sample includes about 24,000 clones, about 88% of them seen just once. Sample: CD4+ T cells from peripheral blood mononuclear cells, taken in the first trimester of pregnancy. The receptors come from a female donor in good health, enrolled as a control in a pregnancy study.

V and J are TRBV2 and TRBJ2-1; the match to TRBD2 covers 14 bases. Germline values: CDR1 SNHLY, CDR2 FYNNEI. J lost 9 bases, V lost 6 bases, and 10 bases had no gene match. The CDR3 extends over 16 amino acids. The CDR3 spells CASSMTSGGAGGEQFF. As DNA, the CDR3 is TGTGCCAGCAGCATGACTAGCGGGGGGGCCGGGGGTGAGCAGTTCTTC.

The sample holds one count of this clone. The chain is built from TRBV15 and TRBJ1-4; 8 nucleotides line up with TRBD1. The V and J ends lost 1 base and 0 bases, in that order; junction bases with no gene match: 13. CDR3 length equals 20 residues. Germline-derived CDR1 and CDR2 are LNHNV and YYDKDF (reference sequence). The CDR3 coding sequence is TGTGCCACCAGCAGAGGTCGGGGGCAGGGGGCTCGGTCAACTAATGAAAAACTGTTTTTT. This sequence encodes CATSRGRGQGARSTNEKLFF.

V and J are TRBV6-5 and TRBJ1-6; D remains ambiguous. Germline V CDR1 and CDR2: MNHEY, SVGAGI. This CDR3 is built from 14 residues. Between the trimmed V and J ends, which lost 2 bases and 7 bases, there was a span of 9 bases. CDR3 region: CASSYEKWNSPLHF. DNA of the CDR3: TGTGCCAGCAGTTACGAGAAGTGGAATTCACCCCTCCACTTT.

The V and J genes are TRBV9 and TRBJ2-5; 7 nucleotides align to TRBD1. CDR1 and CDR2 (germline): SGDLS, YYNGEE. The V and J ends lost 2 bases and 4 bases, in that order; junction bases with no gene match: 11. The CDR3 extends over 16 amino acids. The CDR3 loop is CASSVGAGQVGETQYF. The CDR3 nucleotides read TGTGCCAGCAGCGTTGGAGCAGGACAGGTGGGAGAGACCCAGTACTTC.

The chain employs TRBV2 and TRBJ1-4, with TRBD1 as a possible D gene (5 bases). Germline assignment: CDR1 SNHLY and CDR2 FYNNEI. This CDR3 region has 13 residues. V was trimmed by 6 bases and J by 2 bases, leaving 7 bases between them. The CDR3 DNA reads TGTGCCAGCAGGGGGGGGACTAATGAAAAACTGTTTTTT. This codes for CASRGGTNEKLFF.

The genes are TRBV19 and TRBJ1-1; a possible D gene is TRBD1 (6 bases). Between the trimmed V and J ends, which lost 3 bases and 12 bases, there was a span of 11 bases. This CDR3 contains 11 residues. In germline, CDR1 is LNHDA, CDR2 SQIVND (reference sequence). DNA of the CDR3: TGTGCCAGTAGTATTGGACAGAAATCTTTCTTT. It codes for CASSIGQKSFF.

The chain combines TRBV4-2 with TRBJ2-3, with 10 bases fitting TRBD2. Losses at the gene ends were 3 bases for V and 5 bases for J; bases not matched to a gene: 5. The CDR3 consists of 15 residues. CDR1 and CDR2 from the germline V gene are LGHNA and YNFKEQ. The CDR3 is CASSHSSGSVDTQYF. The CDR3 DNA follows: TGTGCCAGCAGCCACTCTAGCGGGAGTGTAGATACGCAGTATTTT.

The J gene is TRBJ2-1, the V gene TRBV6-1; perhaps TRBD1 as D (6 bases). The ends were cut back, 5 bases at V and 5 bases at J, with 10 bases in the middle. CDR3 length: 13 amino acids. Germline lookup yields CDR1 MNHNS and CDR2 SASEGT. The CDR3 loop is CASSKGQNNEQFF. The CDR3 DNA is TGTGCCAGCAGTAAAGGACAGAACAATGAGCAGTTCTTC.

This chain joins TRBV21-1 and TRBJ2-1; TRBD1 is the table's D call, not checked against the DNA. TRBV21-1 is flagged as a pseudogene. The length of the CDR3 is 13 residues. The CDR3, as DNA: TGTGCCAGCACTGGACAAATCCTCAATGAGCAGTTCTTC. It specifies CASTGQILNEQFF.

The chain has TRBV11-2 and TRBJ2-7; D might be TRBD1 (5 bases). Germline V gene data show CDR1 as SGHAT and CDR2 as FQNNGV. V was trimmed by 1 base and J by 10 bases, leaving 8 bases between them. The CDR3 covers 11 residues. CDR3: CASSLGGPQYF. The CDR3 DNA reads TGTGCCAGCAGCTTAGGGGGCCCCCAGTACTTC.